Presented here are 9 T cell receptor beta chains from one specimen sequenced in a study of naive and memory T cell subsets. Two oligonucleotides, mixed equimolar, formed the beta constant-region primer covering TRBC1 and TRBC2. Ligated cDNA was amplified by four rounds of PCR with nested alpha and beta constant-region primers and SP2. TCRdb recomputed calls from the UMI-ligation and nested PCR reads with MiXCR, one row per CDR3 protein. This sample has about 160,000 distinct CDR3 sequences; approximately 24% occur once, and the top ten carry 0.09% to 0.13%. These receptors are not linked to any known antigen. General study findings and limits: A few larger clonotypes appeared in naive repertoires, especially CD8, possibly memory cells re-expressing CD45RA.

The specimen was naive CD4+ T cells from blood. These TCRs come from a human donor in good health.

V and J are TRBV9 and TRBJ1-3; unclear D gene. Germline V gene lookup returns CDR1 SGDLS and CDR2 YYNGEE. Trimming shortened V by 0 bases and J by 0 bases, and 10 bases separated the two germline ends. This CDR3 contains 16 residues. The CDR3 bases are TGTGCCAGCAGCGTAGATGGTCTTACCTCTGGAAACACCATATATTTT. Its translation is CASSVDGLTSGNTIYF.

The V gene is TRBV7-9, the J gene TRBJ2-3; 10 nucleotides match TRBD2. This CDR3 is 14 amino acids long. Germline loops: CDR1 SEHNR, CDR2 FQNEAQ (reference sequence). The V and J ends lost 10 bases and 0 bases, in that order; junction bases with no gene match: 4. Here the CDR3 reads CATETSGSTDTQYF. DNA for the CDR3: TGTGCCACCGAGACTAGCGGGAGCACAGATACGCAGTATTTT.

The chain employs TRBV28 and TRBJ2-5; 7 bases match TRBD2. Germline values: CDR1 MDHEN, CDR2 SYDVKM. The CDR3 has 14 amino acids. Unmatched junction bases numbered 7, after V lost 6 bases and J lost 3 bases. The CDR3 DNA follows: TGTGCCAGCAGCCAAGCGGGAAGAAAAGAGACCCAGTACTTC. It yields the protein CASSQAGRKETQYF.

This clonotype was detected only a few times. The chain carries TRBV6-5 and TRBJ2-1; 13 bases match TRBD2. Germline trimming cut 0 bases from V and 9 bases from J; bases unmatched to any gene: 2. The CDR3 is 15 residues long. The germline CDR1 and CDR2 sequences are MNHEY and SVGAGI. The CDR3 is CASSYSTSGRSEQFF. Here the CDR3 DNA reads TGTGCCAGCAGTTACTCGACTAGCGGGAGGAGTGAGCAGTTCTTC.

This clonotype has a handful of counts. The rearrangement joins TRBV4-3 to TRBJ1-6, with D possibly matching TRBD1 (6 bases). With 6 bases removed from V and 8 bases from J, the gap between germline ends came to 17 bases. The germline gives CDR1 LGHNA, CDR2 YSLEER. The length of the CDR3 is 15 residues. The CDR3: CASSPEGGVHSPLHF. CDR3 nucleotide sequence: TGCGCCAGCAGTCCAGAAGGGGGGGTTCATTCACCCCTCCACTTT.

In its sample, this clonotype was seen many times. V is TRBV12-3 or TRBV12-4 and J is TRBJ2-1; 14 nucleotides match TRBD2. The trim removed 5 bases at V and 1 base at J, leaving 1 base unmatched. The CDR3 runs to 16 residues. The DNA for the CDR3 is TGTGCCAGCAGTCGACTAGCGGGAGGGTCCTACAATGAGCAGTTCTTC. Its protein product is CASSRLAGGSYNEQFF.

V is TRBV20-1 and J is TRBJ2-7; TRBD1 matches at 8 bases. There are 13 residues in the CDR3. J was trimmed by 0 bases and V by 5 bases; bases with no gene match: 3. Per germline, CDR1 DFQATT and CDR2 SNEGSKA (reference sequence). The CDR3 region is CSAVQGASYEQYF. DNA of the CDR3: TGCAGTGCTGTTCAGGGGGCCTCCTACGAGCAGTACTTC.

This clonotype was recorded at least ten times. The chain couples TRBV5-1 to TRBJ2-1; 7 nucleotides match TRBD1. J was trimmed by 7 bases and V by 1 base; bases with no gene match: 11. The germline V gene has CDR1 SGHRS and CDR2 YFSETQ. The CDR3 covers 16 residues. The CDR3: CASSLTPGQSGNEQFF. Here the CDR3 DNA reads TGCGCCAGCAGCTTGACTCCGGGACAGTCCGGGAATGAGCAGTTCTTC.

This clonotype occurred many times. The rearrangement joins TRBV12-3 or TRBV12-4 to TRBJ2-7; 9 positions agree with TRBD2. There are 14 residues in the CDR3. Trimming removed 5 bases from V and 4 bases from J; junction bases left unmatched: 6. The CDR3 nucleotides are TGTGCCAGCAGTCGGACTAGCGCGGGTTACGAGCAGTACTTC. This sequence encodes CASSRTSAGYEQYF.